This T cell receptor (beta chain) stems from a study of cytomegalovirus exposure and HLA in healthy donors (dated 2017 in TCRdb). In the study overall: According to an earlier analysis of a few hundred of the donors, about 179 million T cells yielded 90 million to 130 million unique TCR beta sequences and about 300 Gb of sequence data. The T cell repertoires of some 670 subjects were profiled by immunosequencing and related to cytomegalovirus serostatus. A separate validation cohort of roughly 130 different subjects was used in addition to the approximately 640-subject first cohort. Of the roughly 390 genotyped donors, approximately 83% fell in the genetic ancestry cluster associated with self-reported Caucasian donors. HLA typing covered class I and class II loci at four-digit resolution. Four to six DR-DQ haplotypes were handled as single units for association and clustering, since linkage in the cohort was strong. To study patterns of TCR occurrence, a later analysis re-analyzed previously published TCR beta repertoires from 600 to 750 donors and added high-resolution HLA genotyping. In an earlier analysis of more than 550 of the donors, high-throughput TCR beta sequencing was used to judge whether each TCR beta V gene segment behaved as functional or pseudogenic. Donor age, sex, ethnicity and CMV serostatus were compiled together with the repertoire data. Typing coverage varied by locus: about 620-640 donors for A, B, C, DRB1 and DQB1; about 520 for DQA1; nearly 610 for DPA1; under 490 for DPB1. About 300 gigabases of sequencing data and around 87 million unique TCR sequences were included in an early release covering over 600 HLA-typed donors. All discovery cohort repertoires had been generated using a single sequencing platform. Rather than using new phenotypic data, the later analysis identified candidate immune exposures from TCR beta sequences and from how often those sequences occurred across donors. On average, about 200,000 unique TCR beta nucleotide sequences were sequenced per donor among a few hundred genotyped donors of the cohort, with 15% to 20% of those sequences being non-productive. A later genetic analysis used genome-wide SNP genotypes for about three fifths of the 666 donors, treating that subset as a discovery cohort. The aim of the study was to test whether cataloging public T cell receptors could identify signatures of past pathogen exposure. To predict cytomegalovirus infection status, the study combined high-throughput TCR immunosequencing, statistical association of individual TCRs with disease status, and machine learning. General findings and caveats noted by the study authors: Because some donors lacked HLA typing at each locus, the association tests relied only on the typed subset. Three of the identified cytomegalovirus-associated TCR beta chains were confirmed in vitro to be specific for cytomegalovirus antigens. An earlier analysis of approximately 530 of the donors showed that most TCR beta V segments appeared in productive rearrangements either about 90% or about 30% of the time, which broadly matched IMGT annotations. Linkage disequilibrium might explain the correlated functional status among segregating V segments, but an unknown experimental factor could not be excluded. A later analysis found that TCR association rates varied across HLA loci, with DRB1 alleles showing the most associated TCRs and HLA-C alleles the fewest. Because counts were too low, seventeen rarely observed V segments, including chromosome 9 orphons, were excluded from the earlier analysis of around 590 of the donors. The study gave a list of 150 to 200 TCR beta chains associated with cytomegalovirus. Most TCR sequences were observed very rarely across donors, whereas some public TCRs were present in many individuals. Immune exposure information for the cohort was limited to CMV serostatus. According to a later analysis, most CMV-associated TCR beta chains appeared to be HLA-restricted, and the HLA associations seemed to be driven largely by CMV exposure. A further reported finding was that TCR beta sequences accurately predicted the HLA-A and HLA-B alleles for most subjects in the first cohort. Specific HLA alleles were associated with 15,000 to 20,000 TCR beta sequences at a false discovery rate of 0.05 in a later analysis. When HLA alleles, especially DR and DQ, strongly co-occurred, attributing TCR associations to individual alleles was difficult. In a later analysis, several top co-occurrence clusters were reported to appear linked to parvovirus B19, influenza, CMV and Epstein-Barr virus. Some IMGT-functional V segments, including TRBV6-2 and TRBV6-3, could not be distinguished by the 87-base-pair reads and were therefore excluded. A later genetic analysis reported fewer N-insertions in productive TCRs among donors in an Asian-associated ancestry cluster than the roughly 650-donor mean. It was suggested by the authors that the approach could potentially be generalized to other disease states and immunological phenotypes. In this cohort, only TCR beta chains were sequenced, and detectable features were limited by the absence of alpha or paired-chain data. A later analysis found that HLA-associated TCR beta chains were more clonally expanded and had lower generation probabilities than equally common non-associated chains. In a later genetic analysis, a missense DCLRE1C variant was associated with V-gene and J-gene trimming of TCR beta chains, and the association was replicated in an independent cohort. The classifier was reported to diagnose cytomegalovirus status with high specificity and sensitivity in both the original cohort and the validation cohort. Roughly uniform sequencing depth across donors was assumed in presence/absence analyses, although this assumption may not hold. The sequencing pipeline was judged likely to have produced a cluster of highly shared sequence variants as a technical artifact.

V has 6 bases trimmed and J has 6 bases trimmed; junction bases matching no gene number 11. The CDR3 contains 14 residues, cysteine and phenylalanine counted. The kept DNA is CDR3 alone, 42 bases in frame from the first base. As encoded in the germline V gene, CDR1 is SGHRS while CDR2 is YFSETQ. Turning to this clone: The antigen it binds to is not known. No base qualities exist here, and no much larger clone lies one base off it.

The library was built by means of the immunoSEQ multiplex PCR assay. The multiplex PCR relied on a mix of 60 forward primers for TCR Vbeta segments and 13 reverse primers for TCR Jbeta segments. The CDR3 region of rearranged TCR beta genes was amplified from genomic DNA by a multiplex PCR assay. The amplified TCR beta libraries were sequenced on the Illumina HiSeq System as 87-base-pair reads. On the authors' methods: Across the 670 or so repertoires, a later analysis counted 80 million or so unique TCR beta chains, roughly 11 million of which were shared by at least two donors. Raw reads were error-corrected and collapsed into unique sequences by a nearest-neighbor algorithm in which closely related sequences were merged to remove PCR and sequencing errors. V, D and J gene segments were assigned by aligning CDR3 sequences to IMGT reference sequences. Each retained sequence needed at least a six-nucleotide match to both a V gene segment and a J gene segment. A rearrangement counted as productive if the CDR3 had no stop codons and remained in frame with V and J, and every other rearrangement counted as non-productive. CDR3 was defined according to IMGT convention as the region running from the second conserved V-encoded cysteine to the conserved J-encoded phenylalanine. The earlier analysis of 500 to 750 of the donors excluded any sequence lacking an unambiguous match to a single V gene segment. In an earlier analysis of approximately 590 of the donors, V segments were called functional above 56.7% productive rearrangements and were called segregating when the between-donor standard deviation exceeded 5%. To diagnose cytomegalovirus status from the catalog of TCR beta chain sequences, a statistical classification framework was built. V and J gene assignment, in a later analysis, came from comparing TCR nucleotide sequences with IMGT/GENE-DB human TR gene sequences. A later analysis assigned CDR3 sequences and most-parsimonious VDJ recombination scenarios with the TCRdist pipeline. A later analysis defined each TCR beta chain by its CDR3 amino acid sequence plus V-gene family, and excluded reads lacking a unique V-gene family. In a later analysis, 500 to 700 highly shared, low-generation-probability nucleotide sequences were removed to address suspected cross-contamination and a sequencing artifact. For each public chain, a later analysis derived a clonal expansion index from normalized ranks of inferred template counts within each repertoire. In a later analysis, generation probabilities were computed using a VDJ recombination model fitted to out-of-frame rearrangements, and the results were checked against IGoR. In a later analysis, TCR-TCR, TCR-HLA and TCR-CMV co-occurrence was scored with hypergeometric tests, and a repertoire-size bias correction was applied to TCR pairs. A later analysis estimated false discovery rates by permuting HLA or CMV assignments 20 times. A later analysis grouped co-occurring TCRs with DBSCAN, adding TCRdist sequence similarity when clustering within HLA-allele-positive subsets. Co-occurrence clustering excluded repertoires with fewer than 30,000 or more than 120,000 public chains, plus five with anomalous nucleotide sharing. The table was pulled from immuneACCESS by TCRdb, which kept in-frame rearrangements only. Such tables lose some clones; where checked, under half of the loss comes from unresolved V genes, and the rest has no known cause. V and J calls plus clone size are reproduced from that table; the DNA served to infer D and trimming. In this sample the table shows tens of thousands of clones, 81% of which occur a single time. The ten largest clones capture roughly 1.1% of the sample.

The cohort comprised some 730 healthy bone marrow donors. All cohort members were sampled while nominally healthy, although unrecorded immune exposures were likely present. The donor was CMV seropositive and belonged to the group of 250 to 300 seropositive cohort members. Every donor gave a peripheral blood sample, and the peripheral blood mononuclear cells from that sample were used for TCR beta sequencing. Genomic DNA was extracted from the blood cell samples with the Qiagen DNeasy Blood Extraction Kit. The material sequenced was PBMCs. The chain is assembled from TRBV5-1 and TRBJ1-2; TRBD1 agrees with 7 junctional bases. The clonotype originates from a girl aged 2-10 years in good health and CMV-seropositive. DNA sequence: TGCGCCAGCAACTACCGACAGGGAGAGGATGGCTACACCTTC. Translated, it reads CASNYRQGEDGYTF.